This note documents a single TCR beta chain sequence. The identical CDR3 is also encoded by other nucleotide sequences in the sample. This entry belongs to a study of blood T cell repertoires in COVID-19. As for the study in general: Some COVID-19 samples were acute and others convalescent; all came from the United States, Italy and Spain. T cells, B-cell-depleted T cells, or PBMCs supplied cDNA or gDNA.

V was shortened by 5 bases and J by 6 bases, with 8 bases between the two germline ends. Germline lookup yields CDR1 MDHEN and CDR2 SYDVKM. The CDR3 loop spans 12 amino acids. Sequencing was performed with immunoSEQ multiplex PCR; in TCRdb, only in-frame clones are kept and a portion is missing. The top ten clones hold roughly 9.8% of a sample with approximately 270,000 clones, about four fifths of them seen once. The chain is built from TRBV28 and TRBJ1-5, with D uncertain. The TCR comes from a man older than 75 with acute or convalescent COVID-19. The source material was peripheral blood. The CDR3 region has the DNA TGTGCCAGCAGTCTGCTAAGTCAGCCCCAGCATTTT. The encoded protein is CASSLLSQPQHF.